A single sample is the source of the 17 T cell receptor beta chains below, sequenced in a study of response to subunit inactivated influenza vaccine. TCRdb independently ran MiXCR on the RT-PCR reads; one entry per CDR3 protein. The sample has approximately 300,000 distinct CDR3 sequences, 22% seen once. Material: PBMCs from blood, obtained roughly 20 months after vaccination. These receptors came from a man aged 50-75 years who received an inactivated influenza vaccine.

The V call is TRBV15, the J call TRBJ1-5, with a weak D call TRBD1 (5 bases). This CDR3 comprises 17 residues. CDR1 is LNHNV, CDR2 YYDKDF, per germline (reference sequence). V was pared by 1 base and J by 4 bases, with 17 bases between. The CDR3 DNA reads TGTGCCACCAGCAGAGGAACGCGGGGCCCCCTAAATCAGCCCCAGCATTTT. This codes for CATSRGTRGPLNQPQHF. The full variable domain, rest sourced from reference TRBV15 and TRBJ1-5, is DAMVIQNPRYQVTQFGKPVTLSCSQTLNHNVMYWYQQKSSQAPKLLFHYYDKDFNNEADTPDNFQSRRPNTSFCFLDIRSPGLGDTAMYLCATSRGTRGPLNQPQHFGDGTRLSIL.

The chain employs TRBV7-9 and TRBJ2-1, with TRBD2 identical over 7 bases. Germline-derived CDR1 and CDR2 are SEHNR and FQNEAQ (reference sequence). The CDR3 has 14 residues. J gave up 5 bases and V 0 bases, and 1 base lay outside the gene matches. The CDR3 region has the DNA TGTGCCAGCAGCTTAGCAGGACTAGACAATGAGCAGTTCTTC. Its protein product is CASSLAGLDNEQFF.

V usage is TRBV4-3 and J usage is TRBJ2-1; unclear D gene. Per germline, CDR1 LGHNA and CDR2 YSLEER. Trimming shortened V by 1 base and J by 0 bases, and 16 bases separated the two germline ends. The CDR3 is 18 amino acids. This CDR3 is CASSQAVFGANSYNEQFF. The CDR3 coding sequence is TGCGCCAGCAGCCAAGCGGTATTTGGCGCCAACTCCTACAATGAGCAGTTCTTC.

This clonotype was observed at least ten times. The rearrangement joins TRBV29-1 to TRBJ1-2; possible D gene TRBD1, 5 bases. Trimming removed 7 bases from V and 2 bases from J, with 17 bases in between. The germline V gene has CDR1 SQVTM and CDR2 ANQGSEA. The CDR3 sequence is 14 residues long. CDR3 coding DNA: TGCAGCGACGGGACCAAACAAAGCAACTATGGCTACACCTTC. Protein sequence: CSDGTKQSNYGYTF.

The chain uses TRBV10-3 and TRBJ2-2, with 7 bases matching TRBD2. The CDR3 is 14 residues long. The V and J ends lost 6 bases and 5 bases, in that order; junction bases with no gene match: 6. The germline gives CDR1 ENHRY, CDR2 SYGVKD. In DNA form, the CDR3 reads TGTGCCATCAGGGGGGACGGGGGGACCGGGGAGCTGTTTTTT. Amino acids: CAIRGDGGTGELFF.

V is TRBV6-1 and J is TRBJ1-1, with a tentative D call TRBD1 (5 bases). There are 14 residues in the CDR3. Germline V lookup: CDR1 MNHNS, CDR2 SASEGT. V was trimmed by 6 bases and J by 0 bases, leaving 11 bases between them. CDR3 region: CASRVPGLNTEAFF. CDR3 bases: TGTGCCAGCAGGGTCCCAGGGTTGAACACTGAAGCTTTCTTT.

This clonotype was recorded once. The chain joins TRBV27 to TRBJ2-6, with D unresolved. Trimming took 8 bases from V and 0 from J, leaving 8 bases between them. There are 14 residues in the CDR3. CDR1 is MNHEY, CDR2 SMNVEV, per germline (reference sequence). CDR3 amino acids: CASYSLSGANVLTF. The CDR3 DNA reads TGTGCCAGCTATTCCCTCTCTGGGGCCAACGTCCTGACTTTC.

The table lists this clonotype with many counts. The gene calls are TRBV28 and TRBJ2-3, with 12 positions matching TRBD2. Looked up from germline, CDR1 is MDHEN and CDR2 is SYDVKM. This CDR3 is 20 amino acids long. V was clipped by 3 bases and J by 2 bases; unmatched bases: 15. The CDR3 region has the DNA TGTGCCAGCAGTTTCCCGCCGGGTACTAGCGGGAGGCTCAACACAGATACGCAGTATTTT. Its protein product is CASSFPPGTSGRLNTDTQYF.

The chain recombines TRBV7-2 with TRBJ1-2, with D possibly matching TRBD1 (5 bases). CDR3 length: 14 amino acids. Trimming took 0 bases from V and 8 from J, leaving 13 bases between them. Germline lookup yields CDR1 SGHTA and CDR2 FQGNSA. In DNA form, the CDR3 reads TGTGCCAGCAGCTTAGCTGGGCAGGGACCGGGCTACACCTTC. Translating gives CASSLAGQGPGYTF.

At least ten counts were recorded for this clonotype. V gene TRBV3-1 combines with J gene TRBJ1-1; D is undetermined. Trimming pared 6 bases from V and 0 bases from J, leaving 8 bases between. This CDR3 is built from 13 residues. The germline CDR1 and CDR2 sequences are LGHDT and YNNKEL (reference sequence). CDR3 sequence (DNA): TGTGCCAGCAGTTTGCAGATGAACACTGAAGCTTTCTTT. Its translation: CASSLQMNTEAFF.

This clonotype was found many times. This chain uses TRBV20-1 with TRBJ1-2, with D unresolved. With 6 bases removed from V and 5 bases from J, the gap between germline ends came to 16 bases. Germline V CDR1 and CDR2: DFQATT, SNEGSKA (reference sequence). The CDR3 is 13 amino acids. The DNA of the CDR3 is TGCAGTGCCGGCCGAGGGCGCTTTTATGGCTACACCTTC. This codes for CSAGRGRFYGYTF.

This clonotype was recorded at least ten times. This chain connects TRBV28 to TRBJ1-5; tentatively, D is TRBD1 (6 bases). The V gene's germline CDR1 is MDHEN and CDR2 SYDVKM. Between the trimmed V and J ends, which lost 5 bases and 5 bases, there was a span of 19 bases. The CDR3 is made up of 16 amino acids. CDR3 coding DNA: TGTGCCAGCAGTACCTACCCCGGCGGGGGCGATCAGCCCCAGCATTTT. It codes for CASSTYPGGGDQPQHF.

The chain has TRBV6-6 and TRBJ2-2; D unclear. Trimming shortened V by 6 bases and J by 8 bases, and 13 bases separated the two germline ends. Looked up from germline, CDR1 is MNHNY and CDR2 is SVGAGI (reference sequence). The CDR3 has 13 amino acids. The DNA for the CDR3 is TGTGCCAGCAGACCCCGACCCGTAGGGGAGCTGTTTTTT. Protein: CASRPRPVGELFF.

About this clonotype: Given a much more abundant clone one base away, this may be a read error. V usage is TRBV20-1 and J usage is TRBJ1-5; the D is unclear. There are 13 residues in the CDR3. Germline V gene lookup returns CDR1 DFQATT and CDR2 SNEGSKA (reference sequence). CDR3 protein: CSARTSTNQAQHF. CDR3 sequence (DNA): TGCAGTGCTAGGACCTCCACAAATCAGGCCCAGCATTTT.

This clonotype has a count of ten or more. V gene TRBV29-1 combines with J gene TRBJ1-2, with 9 nucleotides matching TRBD1. CDR3 size: 13 residues. The germline V gene has CDR1 SQVTM and CDR2 ANQGSEA. Unmatched junction bases numbered 5, after V lost 7 bases and J lost 2 bases. The CDR3 DNA sequence: TGCAGCGCGAATGGACAGGGGAACTATGGCTACACCTTC. Its translation: CSANGQGNYGYTF.

This clonotype was recorded many times. The chain carries TRBV23-1 and TRBJ1-5; TRBD1 aligns across 12 bases. TRBV23-1 is an ORF for which the function is uncertain. After removal of 0 bases from V and 3 bases from J, the junction contained 12 bases not matched to a gene. The CDR3 contains 20 residues. The CDR3 here is CASSQSDRDRGLMPNQPQHF. The CDR3 coding sequence is TGCGCCAGCAGTCAATCAGACCGGGACAGGGGGCTGATGCCCAATCAGCCCCAGCATTTT.

There are a few counts of this clonotype. V gene TRBV12-3 or TRBV12-4 combines with J gene TRBJ2-5; D unclear. Trimming removed 3 bases from V and 1 base from J, with 6 bases in between. The CDR3 loop spans 13 amino acids. CDR3 sequence reads: CASSFYSQETQYF. Written as DNA, the CDR3 is TGTGCCAGCAGTTTTTACAGCCAAGAGACCCAGTACTTC.